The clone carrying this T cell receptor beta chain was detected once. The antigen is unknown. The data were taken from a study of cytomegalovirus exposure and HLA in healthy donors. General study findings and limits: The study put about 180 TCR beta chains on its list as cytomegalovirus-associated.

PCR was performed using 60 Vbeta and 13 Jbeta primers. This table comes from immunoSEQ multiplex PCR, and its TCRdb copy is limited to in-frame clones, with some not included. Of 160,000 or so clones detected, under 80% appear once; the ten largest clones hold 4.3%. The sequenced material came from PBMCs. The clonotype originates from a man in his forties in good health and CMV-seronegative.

CDR3 nucleotides: TGTGCCAGCCGGGGGCTAGCGGTCCAAGAGACCCAGTACTTC. Translating gives CASRGLAVQETQYF. J is TRBJ2-5 and V is TRBV27; D is possibly TRBD2 (7 bases). Germline values: CDR1 MNHEY, CDR2 SMNVEV (reference sequence). The CDR3 covers 14 residues. Trimming removed 8 bases at V and 1 base at J, with 14 bases between.